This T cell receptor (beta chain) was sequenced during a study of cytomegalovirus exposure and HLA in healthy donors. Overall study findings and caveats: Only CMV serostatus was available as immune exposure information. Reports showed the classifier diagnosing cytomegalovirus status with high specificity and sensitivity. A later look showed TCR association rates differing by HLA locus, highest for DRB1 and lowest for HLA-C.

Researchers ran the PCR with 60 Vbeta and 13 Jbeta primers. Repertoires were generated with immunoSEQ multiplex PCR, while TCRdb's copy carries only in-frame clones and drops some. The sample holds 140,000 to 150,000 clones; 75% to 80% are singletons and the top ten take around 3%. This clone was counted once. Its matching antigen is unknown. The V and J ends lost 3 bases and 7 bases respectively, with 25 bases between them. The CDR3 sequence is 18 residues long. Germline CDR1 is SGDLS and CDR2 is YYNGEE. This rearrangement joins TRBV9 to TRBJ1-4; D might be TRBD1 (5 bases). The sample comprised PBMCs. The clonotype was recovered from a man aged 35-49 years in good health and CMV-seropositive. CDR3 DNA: TGTGCCAGCAGCGGGGCTACAGGTTGGGGTGATGGGTCTGAAAAACTGTTTTTT. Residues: CASSGATGWGDGSEKLFF.